The rows below give T cell receptor beta chains drawn from one sample of a study of PD-1 blockade in classical Hodgkin lymphoma. TCRdb's table, derived via immunoSEQ multiplex PCR, lists solely in-frame clones and lacks some. The sample gives 17,000 or so clones, about nine tenths of which show up once; 3.5% to 5% is in the top ten. Material: peripheral blood mononuclear cells (PBMCs). The origin of the receptors is a human donor with classical Hodgkin lymphoma. Both conserved end residues are part of each CDR3. Each record gives: V gene, clone size, D gene, J gene, CDR3 protein, CDR3 DNA. D genes are given only for firm matches. Size is stated for part of the rows, as once, few or many counts, or as a class when the clone is expanded.

v_call: TRBV28
clone_size: NA
d_call: NA
j_call: TRBJ2-7
cdr3_aa: CASSLIGPSYF
cdr3_nt: TGTGCCAGCAGTTTGATTGGCCCTTCGTACTTC

v_call: TRBV27
clone_size: NA
d_call: TRBD1
j_call: TRBJ1-6
cdr3_aa: CASSPRQGWDSPLHF
cdr3_nt: TGTGCCAGCAGTCCCAGACAGGGTTGGGATTCACCCCTCCACTTT

v_call: TRBV5-1
clone_size: NA
d_call: NA
j_call: TRBJ2-7
cdr3_aa: CASSETYEQYF
cdr3_nt: TGCGCCAGCAGCGAAACCTACGAGCAGTACTTC

v_call: TRBV2
clone_size: NA
d_call: NA
j_call: TRBJ2-7
cdr3_aa: CASSWTAGEQYF
cdr3_nt: TGTGCCAGCAGTTGGACGGCTGGGGAGCAGTACTTC

v_call: TRBV2
clone_size: few
d_call: TRBD2
j_call: TRBJ2-7
cdr3_aa: CASRGGTSSYEQYF
cdr3_nt: TGTGCCAGCAGGGGGGGGACTAGCTCCTACGAGCAGTACTTC

v_call: TRBV2
clone_size: NA
d_call: NA
j_call: TRBJ2-6
cdr3_aa: CGSSGANVLTF
cdr3_nt: TGTGGGTCCTCTGGGGCCAACGTCCTGACTTTC

v_call: TRBV20-1
clone_size: NA
d_call: TRBD1
j_call: TRBJ2-7
cdr3_aa: CSGGQIYEQYF
cdr3_nt: TGCAGTGGGGGACAGATTTACGAGCAGTACTTC

v_call: TRBV28
clone_size: NA
d_call: TRBD2
j_call: TRBJ2-7
cdr3_aa: CASSPWTSGSPNEQYF
cdr3_nt: TGTGCCAGCAGTCCATGGACTAGCGGGAGTCCCAACGAGCAGTACTTC

v_call: TRBV18
clone_size: NA
d_call: TRBD1
j_call: TRBJ2-3
cdr3_aa: CASSRRDRMGTDTQYF
cdr3_nt: TGTGCCAGCTCACGGAGGGACAGGATGGGCACAGATACGCAGTATTTT

v_call: TRBV19
clone_size: NA
d_call: NA
j_call: TRBJ1-2
cdr3_aa: CASSARQDGYTF
cdr3_nt: TGTGCCAGTAGTGCGAGACAAGATGGCTACACCTTC

v_call: TRBV6-5
clone_size: NA
d_call: NA
j_call: TRBJ1-1
cdr3_aa: CASSFGRITEAFF
cdr3_nt: TGTGCCAGCAGTTTTGGGAGGATCACTGAAGCTTTCTTT

v_call: TRBV7-2
clone_size: NA
d_call: NA
j_call: TRBJ2-3
cdr3_aa: CASSLAASTDTQYF
cdr3_nt: TGTGCCAGCAGCTTAGCTGCGAGCACAGATACGCAGTATTTT

v_call: TRBV7-8
clone_size: NA
d_call: NA
j_call: TRBJ2-1
cdr3_aa: CASSYPQGLNEQFF
cdr3_nt: TGTGCCAGCAGCTATCCTCAGGGGCTGAATGAGCAGTTCTTC

v_call: TRBV30
clone_size: NA
d_call: NA
j_call: TRBJ1-1
cdr3_aa: CAWSSPQGRFESEAFF
cdr3_nt: TGTGCCTGGAGTTCCCCTCAGGGACGGTTTGAGAGTGAAGCTTTCTTT

v_call: TRBV11-1
clone_size: once
d_call: TRBD1
j_call: TRBJ2-1
cdr3_aa: CASSLVGTGGRTQFF
cdr3_nt: TGTGCCAGCAGCTTAGTCGGGACAGGAGGTAGAACGCAGTTCTTC

v_call: TRBV19
clone_size: once
d_call: NA
j_call: TRBJ2-7
cdr3_aa: CASSIGAGPYEQYF
cdr3_nt: TGTGCCAGTAGTATAGGAGCAGGGCCTTACGAGCAGTACTTC

v_call: TRBV11-3
clone_size: NA
d_call: NA
j_call: TRBJ2-7
cdr3_aa: CASSLDWAGEQYF
cdr3_nt: TGTGCCAGCAGCTTAGATTGGGCCGGGGAGCAGTACTTC

v_call: TRBV7-2
clone_size: NA
d_call: TRBD1
j_call: TRBJ2-5
cdr3_aa: CASSWGQGVETQYF
cdr3_nt: TGTGCCAGCAGCTGGGGACAGGGTGTGGAGACCCAGTACTTC

v_call: TRBV12-5
clone_size: NA
d_call: NA
j_call: TRBJ1-2
cdr3_aa: CASGLDGQFYGYTF
cdr3_nt: TGTGCTAGTGGTTTGGATGGACAGTTCTATGGCTACACCTTC

v_call: TRBV19
clone_size: NA
d_call: NA
j_call: TRBJ2-7
cdr3_aa: CASMGYGGRSYEQYF
cdr3_nt: TGTGCCAGTATGGGATACGGAGGAAGGTCCTACGAGCAGTACTTC

v_call: TRBV5-1
clone_size: NA
d_call: NA
j_call: TRBJ2-3
cdr3_aa: CASSFEGYTDTQYF
cdr3_nt: TGCGCCAGCAGCTTCGAGGGTTACACAGATACGCAGTATTTT

v_call: TRBV6-1
clone_size: medium-sized
d_call: TRBD1
j_call: TRBJ1-5
cdr3_aa: CASSPRGEQPQHF
cdr3_nt: TGTGCCAGCAGTCCCAGGGGGGAACAGCCCCAGCATTTT

v_call: TRBV28
clone_size: NA
d_call: NA
j_call: TRBJ2-4
cdr3_aa: CATTDSSLYKNIQYF
cdr3_nt: TGTGCCACCACCGATTCTAGCCTTTACAAAAACATTCAGTACTTC

v_call: TRBV28
clone_size: NA
d_call: NA
j_call: TRBJ1-1
cdr3_aa: CASSLALGGAFF
cdr3_nt: TGTGCCAGCAGCCTCGCCTTAGGGGGGGCTTTCTTT

v_call: TRBV5-1
clone_size: NA
d_call: TRBD1
j_call: TRBJ1-1
cdr3_aa: CASSTGGTGGTEAFF
cdr3_nt: TGCGCCAGCAGCACTGGGGGCACAGGGGGCACTGAAGCTTTCTTT

v_call: TRBV7-6
clone_size: NA
d_call: TRBD2
j_call: TRBJ2-7
cdr3_aa: CASSLVGGGRYEQYF
cdr3_nt: TGTGCCAGCAGCTTAGTTGGGGGGGGTAGGTACGAGCAGTACTTC

v_call: TRBV7-2
clone_size: NA
d_call: NA
j_call: TRBJ1-5
cdr3_aa: CASSPRGGPNQPQHF
cdr3_nt: TGTGCCAGCAGCCCTAGGGGGGGCCCCAATCAGCCCCAGCATTTT

v_call: TRBV18
clone_size: NA
d_call: TRBD2
j_call: TRBJ2-1
cdr3_aa: CASSPLLSSGEYEQFF
cdr3_nt: TGTGCCAGCTCACCACTTCTCTCTAGCGGGGAATATGAGCAGTTCTTC

v_call: TRBV5-1
clone_size: NA
d_call: NA
j_call: TRBJ2-7
cdr3_aa: CASSFLDSFSEQYF
cdr3_nt: TGCGCCAGCAGCTTTCTGGACAGTTTCTCCGAGCAGTACTTC

v_call: TRBV5-4
clone_size: NA
d_call: NA
j_call: TRBJ2-1
cdr3_aa: CASSQRLAYNEQFF
cdr3_nt: TGTGCCAGCAGCCAGCGCTTAGCCTACAATGAGCAGTTCTTC

v_call: TRBV28
clone_size: NA
d_call: NA
j_call: TRBJ2-1
cdr3_aa: CASSLGRSQFF
cdr3_nt: TGTGCCAGCAGTTTAGGCCGGAGCCAGTTCTTC

v_call: TRBV2
clone_size: NA
d_call: NA
j_call: TRBJ1-1
cdr3_aa: CASSATEVNTEAFF
cdr3_nt: TGTGCCAGCAGCGCGACGGAGGTGAACACTGAAGCTTTCTTT

v_call: TRBV11-3
clone_size: few
d_call: NA
j_call: TRBJ2-6
cdr3_aa: CASSLDWPSSGANVLTF
cdr3_nt: TGTGCCAGCAGCTTAGATTGGCCGAGCTCTGGGGCCAACGTCCTGACTTTC